This T cell receptor beta chain was profiled in a study of T cells in Graves' hyperthyroidism and ophthalmopathy. V was shortened by 6 bases and J by 2 bases, with 11 bases between the two germline ends. Germline CDR1 MNHEY, CDR2 SVGEGT. CDR3 size: 15 residues. RNA transcripts yielded amplified TCR beta CDR3 regions. With the HTBI primer set, the TCR CDR3 went through a first round of RT-PCR. TCRdb called the multiplex PCR reads again in MiXCR, with one record for every CDR3 protein. The table shows about 640,000 distinct CDR3 sequences, with about 14% occurring only once. This TCR was sampled from a woman in her 50s with Graves' ophthalmopathy. The source material was blood. This chain joins TRBV6-2 or TRBV6-3 and TRBJ2-6; D is unclear. The CDR3 loop reads CASRRIETGANVLTF. CDR3 DNA: TGTGCCAGCAGGCGAATTGAGACTGGGGCCAACGTCCTGACTTTC.